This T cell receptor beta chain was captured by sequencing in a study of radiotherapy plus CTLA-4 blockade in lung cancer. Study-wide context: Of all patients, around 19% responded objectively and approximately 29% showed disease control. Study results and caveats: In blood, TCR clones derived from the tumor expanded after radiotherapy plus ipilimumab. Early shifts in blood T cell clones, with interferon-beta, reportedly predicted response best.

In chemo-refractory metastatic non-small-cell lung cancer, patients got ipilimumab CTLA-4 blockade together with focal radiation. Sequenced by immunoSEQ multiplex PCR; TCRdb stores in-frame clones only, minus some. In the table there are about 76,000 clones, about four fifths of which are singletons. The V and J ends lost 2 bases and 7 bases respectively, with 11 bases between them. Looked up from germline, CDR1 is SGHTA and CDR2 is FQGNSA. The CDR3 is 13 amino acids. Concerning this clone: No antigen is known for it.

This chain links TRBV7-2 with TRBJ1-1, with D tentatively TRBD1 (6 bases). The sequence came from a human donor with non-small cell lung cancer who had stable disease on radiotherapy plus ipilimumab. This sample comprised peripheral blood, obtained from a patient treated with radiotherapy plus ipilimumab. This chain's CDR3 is CASSLRQAFEAFF. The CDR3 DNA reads TGTGCCAGCAGCTTACGACAGGCCTTTGAAGCTTTCTTT.